A selection of T cell receptor beta chains follows, all from one sample in a study of T cell responses to AZD1222 COVID-19 vaccine. Clones were sequenced by immunoSEQ multiplex PCR, and TCRdb holds only the in-frame ones, with some missing. The data hold about 130,000 clones, with around 86% observed a single time. The material sequenced was peripheral blood, taken on day 0 of AZD1222 vaccination. The receptors stem from an adult in good health. Both conserved end residues are part of each CDR3. A D gene is named only where the DNA matches it firmly. Clone sizes are given selectively: once, few, many, or a class where the clone is expanded.

>-|-|TRBV29-1|TRBJ2-7
CSVVAGPPYEQYF
TGCAGCGTTGTTGCAGGGCCCCCCTACGAGCAGTACTTC
>-|-|TRBV27|TRBJ1-6
CASSPTVYNSPLHF
TGTGCCAGCAGTCCGACGGTTTATAATTCACCCCTCCACTTT
>-|-|TRBV11-2|TRBJ2-1
CASSTGLGSFDEQFF
TGTGCCAGCAGCACGGGACTTGGGTCCTTCGATGAGCAGTTCTTC
>-|-|TRBV4-1|TRBJ2-3
CASSQDSSSFTDTQYF
TGCGCCAGCAGCCAAGATAGTAGCAGCTTTACAGATACGCAGTATTTT
>-|-|TRBV12-3/TRBV12-4|TRBJ2-3
CASTRDWGDTQYF
TGTGCCAGCACCCGGGACTGGGGGGATACGCAGTATTTT
>TRBD2|-|TRBV10-1|TRBJ2-1
CASSLAGGNEQFF
TGCGCCAGCAGTCTAGCGGGGGGCAATGAGCAGTTCTTC
>TRBD1|once|TRBV18|TRBJ1-2
CASSPPTGFNYGYTF
TGTGCCAGCTCACCCCCGACAGGGTTTAACTATGGCTACACCTTC
>TRBD1|-|TRBV7-2|TRBJ1-1
CASSLGTAWGAFF
TGTGCCAGCAGCCTAGGGACAGCCTGGGGAGCTTTCTTT
>-|-|TRBV25-1|TRBJ2-2
CATLVDPGELFF
TGTGCCACCTTGGTGGACCCCGGGGAGCTGTTTTTT
>-|-|TRBV5-1|TRBJ1-1
CASSKQEPGGTEAFF
TGCGCCAGCAGCAAACAGGAACCGGGAGGCACTGAAGCTTTCTTT
>TRBD1|few|TRBV10-3|TRBJ2-7
CAINRQGASAYEQYF
TGTGCCATCAATAGACAGGGGGCAAGTGCCTACGAGCAGTACTTC
>TRBD1|-|TRBV6-4|TRBJ1-1
CASSWDSNTEAFF
TGTGCCAGCAGCTGGGACAGTAACACTGAAGCTTTCTTT
>-|-|TRBV6-6|TRBJ1-1
CASRPVREGTEAFF
TGTGCCAGCAGGCCAGTCAGGGAAGGGACTGAAGCTTTCTTT
>-|-|TRBV9|TRBJ2-1
CASSVVGVEQFF
TGTGCCAGCAGCGTAGTTGGGGTTGAGCAGTTCTTC
>TRBD1|-|TRBV18|TRBJ1-4
CASSSTARDRGTSGNEKLFF
TGTGCCAGCTCATCTACTGCCCGGGACAGGGGGACGAGTGGTAATGAAAAACTGTTTTTT
>TRBD1|-|TRBV7-8|TRBJ1-3
CASSSSSGTVSGNTIYF
TGTGCCAGCAGCTCGTCTTCCGGGACAGTCTCTGGAAACACCATATATTTT
>TRBD1|-|TRBV25-1|TRBJ2-1
CASSGWTGKDLYNEQFF
TGTGCCAGCAGTGGGTGGACAGGGAAAGACCTGTACAATGAGCAGTTCTTC
>-|-|TRBV11-2|TRBJ2-3
CASSLRGSPSTDTQYF
TGTGCCAGCAGCTTGAGGGGGTCCCCTAGCACAGATACGCAGTATTTT
>-|-|TRBV6-2/TRBV6-3|TRBJ2-1
CASSYSDEQFF
TGTGCCAGCAGTTACTCAGATGAGCAGTTCTTC
>-|-|TRBV7-2|TRBJ1-6
CASSLEWGASGSPLHF
TGTGCCAGCAGCTTAGAGTGGGGGGCATCTGGTTCACCCCTCCACTTT
>-|-|TRBV15|TRBJ1-1
CATSRDRGNREAFF
TGTGCCACCAGCAGAGATCGAGGTAACAGGGAAGCTTTCTTT
>-|few|TRBV2|TRBJ1-1
CASGDRLRPEAFF
TGTGCCAGCGGAGACAGGCTACGCCCTGAAGCTTTCTTT
>TRBD2|-|TRBV11-2|TRBJ2-7
CASSFGLAGGAYEQYF
TGTGCCAGCAGCTTCGGACTAGCGGGGGGGGCCTACGAGCAGTACTTC
>-|-|TRBV27|TRBJ1-5
CASSGQYSNQPQHF
TGTGCCAGCAGTGGACAGTATAGCAATCAGCCCCAGCATTTT
>-|-|TRBV18|TRBJ1-3
CASSLQAGSSGNTIYF
TGTGCCAGCTCACTCCAAGCTGGCAGCTCTGGAAACACCATATATTTT
>-|-|TRBV7-9|TRBJ2-7
CASSLGRLEQYF
TGTGCCAGCAGCTTAGGTAGACTAGAGCAGTACTTC
>-|-|TRBV28|TRBJ1-5
CASSLILPSSNQPQHF
TGTGCCAGCAGTCTTATCCTACCGAGTAGCAATCAGCCCCAGCATTTT
>-|-|TRBV28|TRBJ1-6
CASSFKRGSPLHF
TGTGCCAGCAGTTTCAAGAGGGGTTCACCCCTCCACTTT
>-|-|TRBV5-1|TRBJ1-1
CASSLVGGEAFF
TGCGCCAGCAGCTTGGTAGGAGGGGAAGCTTTCTTT
>TRBD1|once|TRBV5-8|TRBJ1-5
CASGRRQGSGSQHF
TGTGCCAGCGGACGGAGACAGGGAAGCGGGTCCCAGCATTTT
>TRBD1|-|TRBV19|TRBJ1-5
CASKKDRGGDQPQHF
TGTGCCAGTAAAAAGGACAGGGGGGGAGATCAGCCCCAGCATTTT
>TRBD2|-|TRBV5-4|TRBJ2-5
CASSFASGGETQYF
TGTGCCAGCAGCTTCGCTAGCGGGGGGGAGACCCAGTACTTC
>-|-|TRBV5-1|TRBJ2-5
CASSLVDSRETQYF
TGCGCCAGCAGCTTGGTCGACAGTAGGGAGACCCAGTACTTC
>-|-|TRBV19|TRBJ2-7
CASRQAGGRSSYEQYF
TGTGCCAGTAGACAAGCAGGGGGGAGATCTTCCTACGAGCAGTACTTC
>-|-|TRBV29-1|TRBJ1-2
CSVQDGSYGYTF
TGCAGCGTTCAAGACGGTTCCTATGGCTACACCTTC
>TRBD2|-|TRBV7-9|TRBJ2-7
CASSAGTSGTSSYEQYF
TGTGCCAGCAGCGCTGGGACTAGCGGGACCAGCTCCTACGAGCAGTACTTC
>-|-|TRBV6-5|TRBJ2-3
CASSTGFYTQYF
TGTGCCAGCAGTACAGGGTTCTATACGCAGTATTTT
>-|few|TRBV6-2/TRBV6-3|TRBJ2-7
CASSYRVRREQYF
TGTGCCAGCAGTTATCGCGTACGGCGCGAGCAGTACTTC
>-|-|TRBV5-8|TRBJ1-2
CASSLGGINYGYTF
TGTGCCAGCAGCTTGGGGGGGATTAACTATGGCTACACCTTC
>TRBD2|-|TRBV11-3|TRBJ2-3
CASSAGLAADTQYF
TGTGCCAGCAGCGCAGGACTAGCAGCAGATACGCAGTATTTT
>-|-|TRBV12-3/TRBV12-4|TRBJ2-1
CASSLEGGEQFF
TGTGCCAGCAGTTTAGAGGGCGGGGAGCAGTTCTTC
>TRBD1|-|TRBV7-9|TRBJ1-4
CASSLIGQGEKLFF
TGTGCCAGCAGCTTAATTGGACAGGGAGAAAAACTGTTTTTT
>TRBD2|-|TRBV28|TRBJ2-2
CASNPGGDPPGELFF
TGTGCCAGCAACCCCGGGGGGGACCCTCCCGGGGAGCTGTTTTTT
>-|-|TRBV10-3|TRBJ1-4
CAISGGSNEKLFF
TGTGCCATCAGTGGGGGGTCTAATGAAAAACTGTTTTTT
>TRBD1|-|TRBV15|TRBJ1-2
CATSLPGQEYGYTF
TGTGCCACCAGCCTACCGGGACAGGAGTATGGCTACACCTTC
>TRBD1|-|TRBV29-1|TRBJ2-7
CSVRDRGYEQYF
TGCAGCGTCCGGGACAGGGGGTACGAGCAGTACTTC
>TRBD1|-|TRBV28|TRBJ1-5
CASSSAGTGGDQPQHF
TGTGCCAGCAGCAGCGCCGGGACAGGGGGCGATCAGCCCCAGCATTTT
>TRBD2|-|TRBV5-1|TRBJ2-7
CASSLVAGSYEQYF
TGCGCCAGCAGCTTGGTAGCGGGGTCCTACGAGCAGTACTTC
>-|-|TRBV19|TRBJ1-2
CASSRDPKWNYGYTF
TGTGCCAGTAGTAGGGACCCGAAATGGAACTATGGCTACACCTTC
>-|-|TRBV5-1|TRBJ2-2
CASSLTPGRTGELFF
TGCGCCAGCAGCTTAACCCCAGGAAGGACCGGGGAGCTGTTTTTT
>-|once|TRBV20-1|TRBJ2-1
CSASDAGYNEQFF
TGCAGTGCTAGTGATGCTGGATACAATGAGCAGTTCTTC
>-|-|TRBV5-4|TRBJ1-2
CASRQGNDYGYTF
TGTGCCAGCAGGCAGGGGAACGACTATGGCTACACCTTC
>TRBD2|-|TRBV3-1/TRBV3-2|TRBJ2-3
CASSRGTERGVPDTQYF
TGTGCCAGCAGCCGGGGGACGGAACGGGGGGTTCCAGATACGCAGTATTTT
>-|-|TRBV9|TRBJ1-5
CASSQDGDGQPQHF
TGTGCCAGCAGCCAGGACGGTGATGGTCAGCCCCAGCATTTT
>-|-|TRBV14|TRBJ2-3
CASSQRRGRADTQYF
TGTGCCAGCAGCCAGCGGAGGGGACGGGCAGATACGCAGTATTTT
>-|-|TRBV2|TRBJ1-6
CASSGSGAPLHF
TGTGCCAGCTCCGGGAGCGGGGCACCCCTCCACTTT
>-|few|TRBV7-8|TRBJ1-5
CASSLASGRIQPQHF
TGTGCCAGCAGCTTAGCGTCGGGACGGATTCAGCCCCAGCATTTT
>-|once|TRBV28|TRBJ1-1
CASGAGKNTEAFF
TGTGCCAGCGGAGCAGGTAAGAACACTGAAGCTTTCTTT